This TCR beta chain was captured by sequencing in a study of blood T cells in healthy people across ages. The study drew donors from healthy Caucasian individuals in Russia aged roughly 6 to 90. The authors drew approximately 10 milliliters of peripheral blood from each donor. Primed by a sample-barcoded 5' primer and a J-beta primer mix, a second PCR proceeded for roughly 7 to 11 cycles. Each cDNA molecule carried a tag from a template-switch adaptor that contained 12 random nucleotides. TCRdb analysed the 5' RACE reads with MiXCR anew, one entry per CDR3 protein. This table has around 990,000 distinct CDR3 sequences, more than 30% appearing once. What was sequenced was blood. This TCR came from a man in his late teens or twenties in good health.

The CDR3 here is CASSQPRQGTDTQYF. CDR3 sequence (DNA): TGCGCCAGCAGCCAACCTAGACAGGGGACAGATACGCAGTATTTT. The genes are TRBV4-1 and TRBJ2-3, with 8 bases aligning to TRBD1. Germline V lookup: CDR1 MGHRA, CDR2 YSYEKL. This CDR3 contains 15 residues. J lost 3 bases, V lost 2 bases, and 4 bases had no gene match.